These T cell receptor beta chains were read from a single sample in a study of T-cell reconstitution after alpha-beta-depleted transplantation in children. TCRdb recomputed calls from the PCR reads with MiXCR, one row per CDR3 protein. The repertoire holds around 180,000 distinct CDR3 sequences, 11% seen once, with about 12% in the top ten. The specimen comprised PBMCs, sampled before TCRalphabeta/CD19-depleted stem cell transplant. These receptors were taken from a boy younger than 10 with acute myeloid leukemia, due to receive a stem cell transplant. Each CDR3 is given with its conserved first and last residue. D genes are given only for firm matches. Some rows have no size entry. The others give once, few or many, or a class for an expanded clone.

many - TRBJ1-1 TRBV29-1 TGCAGCGTTGAATCATTGGGGGAAGCTTTCTTT CSVESLGEAFF
many - TRBJ1-2 TRBV12-3/TRBV12-4 TGTGCCAGCAGCTGGACCCTGAATTCCTATGGCTACACCTTC CASSWTLNSYGYTF
many TRBD1 TRBJ2-7 TRBV5-1 TGCGCCAGCAGCCTTGGGGCAGGGGGCTCCTACGAGCAGTACTTC CASSLGAGGSYEQYF
many - TRBJ1-6 TRBV3-1 TGTGCCAGCAGCCCATGGACAACCAATTCACCCCTCCACTTT CASSPWTTNSPLHF
many TRBD1 TRBJ1-2 TRBV5-1 TGCGCCAGCAGCTTGGGGGACAGTATGGCTATGGAGGGCTACACCTTC CASSLGDSMAMEGYTF
many - TRBJ1-4 TRBV7-2 TGTGCCAGCAGCCATTTACAGAAAAATGAAAAACTGTTTTTT CASSHLQKNEKLFF
many - TRBJ1-2 TRBV7-9 TGTGCCAGCAGCTCGTCACAGGGTTGGGGCTATGGCTACACCTTC CASSSSQGWGYGYTF
many - TRBJ1-5 TRBV3-1 TGTGCCAGCAGCCAGGTAGGGAGCAATCAGCCCCAGCATTTT CASSQVGSNQPQHF
few - TRBJ2-5 TRBV20-1 TGCAGTGCTAGCGAACCCAGGCTCCAAGAGACCCAGTACTTC CSASEPRLQETQYF
many - TRBJ1-1 TRBV3-1 TGTGCCAGCAGCCAAGATAGCTTAGGGAGGGACACTGAAGCTTTCTTT CASSQDSLGRDTEAFF
- - TRBJ2-7 TRBV6-2/TRBV6-3 TGTGCCAGCGCCTCCCCCAGGGGGGATGGATACGAGCAGTACTTC CASASPRGDGYEQYF
many - TRBJ1-5 TRBV27 TGTGCCAGCAGTTTTTCGGTCGGCGATCGGCCCCAGCATTTT CASSFSVGDRPQHF
few - TRBJ1-6 TRBV6-1 TGTGCCAGCAGTACCCGGGCCCGAGATTCACCCCTCCACTTT CASSTRARDSPLHF
many - TRBJ1-2 TRBV11-2 TGTGCCAGCAGCTTCCTAAGGGGTGACACTAACTATGGCTACACCTTC CASSFLRGDTNYGYTF
many TRBD2 TRBJ2-2 TRBV5-1 TGCGCCAGCAGCCCGCGGGCTAGCGGGGCGAACACCGGGGAGCTGTTTTTT CASSPRASGANTGELFF
many - TRBJ2-5 TRBV29-1 TGCAGCGTTGAAGGAAGACCTGGCGGGACCCAGTACTTC CSVEGRPGGTQYF
- - TRBJ1-1 TRBV4-1 TGCGCCAGCAGCCAGGCCCCGGTTTCGGACCAGGGGAAAGCTTTCTTT CASSQAPVSDQGKAFF
many - TRBJ1-2 TRBV9 TGTGCCAGCAGCGTAGGCGACAGCCCACTCGGCTACACCTTC CASSVGDSPLGYTF
many TRBD1 TRBJ1-2 TRBV28 TGTGCCAGCAGTTCCGGGACAGGGGTATATGGCTACACCTTC CASSSGTGVYGYTF
many - TRBJ1-2 TRBV20-1 TGCAGTGCTCCTGGGGGGGGGCACGGCTATGGCTACACCTTC CSAPGGGHGYGYTF
many - TRBJ1-5 TRBV20-1 TGCAGTGCTAGGGGCAGGGTTGGCGATCAGCCCCAGCATTTT CSARGRVGDQPQHF
many - TRBJ1-1 TRBV6-5 TGTGCCAGCAGTTACTCGTTCCAGGCTGAAGCTTTCTTT CASSYSFQAEAFF
many - TRBJ2-5 TRBV20-1 TGCAGTGCTGTATCCTGGGAGACCCAGTACTTC CSAVSWETQYF
many TRBD1 TRBJ2-3 TRBV7-6 TGTGCCAGCAGCGCCCGGGACAGGGTCACAGATACGCAGTATTTT CASSARDRVTDTQYF
many - TRBJ1-1 TRBV11-2 TGTGCCAGCAGCTTATACGGGGGGGCTTACACTGAAGCTTTCTTT CASSLYGGAYTEAFF
many TRBD2 TRBJ2-1 TRBV12-3/TRBV12-4 TGTGCCAGCAGCGACGGGACTAGAGGGACGGATGAGCAGTTCTTC CASSDGTRGTDEQFF
many - TRBJ2-7 TRBV9 TGTGCCAGCAGCGTAGATCCCGTAGGGGCCTACGAGCAGTACTTC CASSVDPVGAYEQYF
many TRBD1 TRBJ1-1 TRBV13 TGTGCCAGCAGCTTAGGGTTGGGGGACAGCGAAGCTTTCTTT CASSLGLGDSEAFF
many - TRBJ1-1 TRBV12-3/TRBV12-4 TGTGCCAGCAGTTTGTTTATTGCCCCGGACAGCCCTCATCGGAAAGCTTTCTTT CASSLFIAPDSPHRKAFF
many - TRBJ2-5 TRBV27 TGTGCCAGCAGAGACGGCAACCAAGAGACCCAGTACTTC CASRDGNQETQYF
many TRBD1 TRBJ2-1 TRBV28 TGTGCCAGCGGCCCACAGGGGGCGCGTTACAATGAGCAGTTCTTC CASGPQGARYNEQFF
few TRBD1 TRBJ1-2 TRBV3-1 TGTGCCAGCAGCCATGCCCGGGCGACAGGGATTGCTAACTATGGCTACACCTTC CASSHARATGIANYGYTF
many - TRBJ1-6 TRBV4-1 TGCGCCAGCAGCCAAATCAGGGATTCACCCCTCCACTTT CASSQIRDSPLHF